This T cell receptor (beta chain) was retrieved from a study of blood T cell repertoires in COVID-19. Across the study: PBMCs, B-cell-depleted T cells, or T cells were the source of the cDNA or gDNA that made up the material.

CDR3 length: 14 amino acids. The ends were cut back, 2 bases at V and 4 bases at J, with 10 bases in the middle. The germline gives CDR1 SGHNT, CDR2 YYREEE (reference sequence). This clone has a single count. In the original analysis: Scientists estimated how many nucleated cells there were by amplifying reference gene primers. This table comes from immunoSEQ multiplex PCR, and its TCRdb copy is limited to in-frame clones, with some not included. That table is the source of V, J and clone size, and D and trimming were worked out from the DNA. The sample holds over 450,000 clones; roughly nine tenths are singletons and the top ten take 7.8%.

This TCR came from a woman between 45 and 65 years old with COVID-19, enrolled during active disease. The rearrangement uses TRBV5-4 and TRBJ2-1, with D possibly TRBD2 on 6 matching bases. Sequences were obtained from peripheral blood. CDR3 sequence reads: CASSLHGGYNEQFF. The DNA of the CDR3 is TGTGCCAGCAGCTTACACGGGGGATACAATGAGCAGTTCTTC. Full variable domain (missing parts from reference TRBV5-4 and TRBJ2-1): ETGVTQSPTHLIKTRGQQVTLRCSSQSGHNTVSWYQQALGQGPQFIFQYYREEENGRGNFPPRFSGLQFPNYSSELNVNALELDDSALYLCASSLHGGYNEQFFGPGTRLTVL.